This T cell receptor beta chain was obtained from a study of shared clonotypes between healthy human individuals. The protocol was immunoSEQ multiplex PCR, while the TCRdb copy is restricted to in-frame clones and leaves out a portion. The repertoire holds approximately 2,000,000 clones, with 93% as singletons. Naive CD8 isolation took CD45RO-negative cells positively selected for CCR7 and excluded terminally differentiated effector memory CD45RA+ cells. The CDR3 has 15 amino acids. Germline V gives CDR1 MGHRA, CDR2 YSYEKL. With 2 bases removed from V and 7 bases from J, the gap between germline ends came to 15 bases.

The rearrangement uses TRBV4-1 and TRBJ2-1, with D maybe TRBD2 (5 bases). The sequence was obtained from a man younger than 35 in good health. Some clones in this sample may be carry-over from other donors' samples. The sequencing sample was made of naive CD8+ T cells from PBMCs. As DNA, the CDR3 is TGCGCCAGCAGCCAATCTTTAGGACTCCCGAATGAGCAGTTCTTC. This encodes CASSQSLGLPNEQFF.